This TCR beta chain was retrieved from a study of tumor and adjacent non-tumor tissue in lung cancer. This CDR3 is built from 11 residues. Per germline, CDR1 SGHAT and CDR2 FQNNGV. This sample's RNA came from whole unsorted tissue. As regards this clonotype: One junction end does not reproduce the germline sequence, and a read error may be involved.

TCRbeta libraries were built with three rounds of nested PCR, modified from ARM-PCR. TCRdb re-analysed the multiplex PCR reads in MiXCR, keeping a single row per CDR3 protein. The sample shows around 120,000 distinct CDR3 sequences, 60% to 70% of them seen only once. The source material was lung tumor tissue. The chain has TRBV11-2 and TRBJ2-7; 8 nucleotides match TRBD1. The receptor was derived from a man aged 25 to 45 with non-small cell lung cancer. This chain's CDR3 is CASRVDRAEAF. The CDR3 bases are TGTGCCAGCAGAGTGGACAGGGCGGAAGCCTTC.